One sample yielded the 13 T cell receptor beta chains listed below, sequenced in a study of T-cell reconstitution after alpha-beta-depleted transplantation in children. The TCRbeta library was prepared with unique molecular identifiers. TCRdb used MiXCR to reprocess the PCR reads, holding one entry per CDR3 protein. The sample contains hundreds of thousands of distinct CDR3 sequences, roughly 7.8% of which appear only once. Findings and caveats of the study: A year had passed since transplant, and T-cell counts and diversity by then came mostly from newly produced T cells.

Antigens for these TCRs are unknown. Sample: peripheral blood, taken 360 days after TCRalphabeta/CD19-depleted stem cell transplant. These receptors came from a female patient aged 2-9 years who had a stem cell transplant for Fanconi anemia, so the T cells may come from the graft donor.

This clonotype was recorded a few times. This chain's CDR3 is CASSLSGAVGYTF. The CDR3 DNA reads TGTGCCAGCAGCTTATCCGGGGCCGTCGGCTACACCTTC. The chain has TRBV7-6 and TRBJ1-2, with TRBD1 as a possible D gene (5 bases). The CDR3 is 13 residues long. Germline CDR1 SGHVS, CDR2 FNYEAQ. V was cut by 2 bases and J by 8 bases, with 12 bases left in between. The variable domain in full, with the rest retrieved from reference TRBV7-6 and TRBJ1-2, is GAGVSQSPRYKVTKRGQDVALRCDPISGHVSLYWYRQALGQGPEFLTYFNYEAQQDKSGLPNDRFSAERPEGSISTLTIQRTEQRDSAMYRCASSLSGAVGYTFGSGTRLTVV.

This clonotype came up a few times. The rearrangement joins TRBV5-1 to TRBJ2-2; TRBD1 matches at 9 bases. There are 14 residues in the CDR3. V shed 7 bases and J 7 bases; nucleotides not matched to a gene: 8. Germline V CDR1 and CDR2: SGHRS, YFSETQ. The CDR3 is CASVLDRGNGELFF. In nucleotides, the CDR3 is TGCGCCAGCGTACTGGACAGGGGTAACGGGGAGCTGTTTTTT.

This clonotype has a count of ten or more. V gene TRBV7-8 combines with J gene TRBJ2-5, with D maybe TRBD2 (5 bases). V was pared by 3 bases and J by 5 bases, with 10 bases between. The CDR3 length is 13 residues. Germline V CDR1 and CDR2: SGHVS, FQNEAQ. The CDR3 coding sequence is TGTGCCAGCAGCTTTGTGGGAGTGGAGACCCAGTACTTC. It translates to CASSFVGVETQYF.

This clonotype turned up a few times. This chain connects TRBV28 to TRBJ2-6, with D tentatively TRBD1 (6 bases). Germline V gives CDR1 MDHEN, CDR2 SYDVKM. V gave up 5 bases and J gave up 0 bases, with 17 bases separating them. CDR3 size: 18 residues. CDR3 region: CASSPLQGHGSGANVLTF. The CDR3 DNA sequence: TGTGCCAGCAGTCCATTACAGGGACACGGCTCTGGGGCCAACGTCCTGACTTTC.

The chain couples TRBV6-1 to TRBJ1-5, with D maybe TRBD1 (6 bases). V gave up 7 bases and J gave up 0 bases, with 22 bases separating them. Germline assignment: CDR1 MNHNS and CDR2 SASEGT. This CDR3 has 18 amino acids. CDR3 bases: TGTGCCAGCACCGTACACGGACAGCGGGAGGATAGCAATCAGCCCCAGCATTTT. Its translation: CASTVHGQREDSNQPQHF.

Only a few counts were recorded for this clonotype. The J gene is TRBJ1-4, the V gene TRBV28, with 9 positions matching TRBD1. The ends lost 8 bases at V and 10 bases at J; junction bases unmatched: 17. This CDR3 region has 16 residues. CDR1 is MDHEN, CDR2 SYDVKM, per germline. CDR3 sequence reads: CASLDRGARVNGKLFF. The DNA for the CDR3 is TGTGCCAGCCTGGACAGGGGCGCCAGGGTAAACGGAAAACTGTTTTTT. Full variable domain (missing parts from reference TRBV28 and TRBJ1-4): DVKVTQSSRYLVKRTGEKVFLECVQDMDHENMFWYRQDPGLGLRLIYFSYDVKMKEKGDIPEGYSVSREKKERFSLILESASTNQTSMYLCASLDRGARVNGKLFFGSGTQLSVL.

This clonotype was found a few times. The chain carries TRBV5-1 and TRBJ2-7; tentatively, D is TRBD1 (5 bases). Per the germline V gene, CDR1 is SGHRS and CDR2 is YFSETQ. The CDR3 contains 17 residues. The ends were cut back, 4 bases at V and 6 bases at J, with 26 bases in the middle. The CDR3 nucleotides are TGCGCCAGCAGCAGTTGGGGCCAACAGGCCTCTCTGTTCGAGCAGTACTTC. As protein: CASSSWGQQASLFEQYF.

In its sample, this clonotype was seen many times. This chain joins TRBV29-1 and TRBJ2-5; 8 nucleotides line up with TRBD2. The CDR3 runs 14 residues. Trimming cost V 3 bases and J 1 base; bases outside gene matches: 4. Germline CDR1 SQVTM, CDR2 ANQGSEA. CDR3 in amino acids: CSVDKRGSQETQYF. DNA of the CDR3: TGCAGCGTTGATAAGCGGGGGTCCCAAGAGACCCAGTACTTC. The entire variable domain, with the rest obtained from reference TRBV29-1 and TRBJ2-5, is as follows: SAVISQKPSRDICQRGTSLTIQCQVDSQVTMMFWYRQQPGQSLTLIATANQGSEATYESGFVIDKFPISRPNLTFSTLTVSNMSPEDSSIYLCSVDKRGSQETQYFGPGTRLLVL.

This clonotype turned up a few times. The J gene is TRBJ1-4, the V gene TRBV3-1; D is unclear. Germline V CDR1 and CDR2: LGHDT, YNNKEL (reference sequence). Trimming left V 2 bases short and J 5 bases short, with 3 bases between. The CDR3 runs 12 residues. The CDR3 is CASSQLNEKLFF. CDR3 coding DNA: TGTGCCAGCAGCCAACTGAATGAAAAACTGTTTTTT.

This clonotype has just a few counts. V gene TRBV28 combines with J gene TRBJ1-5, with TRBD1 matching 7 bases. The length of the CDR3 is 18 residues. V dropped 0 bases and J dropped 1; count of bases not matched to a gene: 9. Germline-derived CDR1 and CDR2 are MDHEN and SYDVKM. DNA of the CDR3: TGTGCCAGCAGTTTATGGTGGGCCCCCAGGGGGAGCAATCAGCCCCAGCATTTT. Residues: CASSLWWAPRGSNQPQHF.

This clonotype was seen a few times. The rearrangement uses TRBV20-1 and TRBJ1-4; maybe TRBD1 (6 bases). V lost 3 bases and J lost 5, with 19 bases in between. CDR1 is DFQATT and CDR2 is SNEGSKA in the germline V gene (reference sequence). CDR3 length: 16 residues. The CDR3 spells CSASGESQGMNEKLFF. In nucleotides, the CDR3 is TGCAGTGCTAGCGGGGAAAGTCAGGGGATGAATGAAAAACTGTTTTTT.

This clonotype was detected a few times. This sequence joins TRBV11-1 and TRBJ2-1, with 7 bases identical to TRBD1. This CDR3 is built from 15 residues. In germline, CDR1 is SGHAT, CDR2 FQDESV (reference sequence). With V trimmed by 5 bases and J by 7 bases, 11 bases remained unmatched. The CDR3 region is CASSAGPGQINEQFF. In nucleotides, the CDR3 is TGTGCCAGCAGCGCCGGCCCGGGACAGATTAATGAGCAGTTCTTC.

The DNA of the CDR3 is TGTGCCAGTAGTTCGGGACAGCCCCCCTACGAGCAGTACTTC. This encodes CASSSGQPPYEQYF. This chain links TRBV19 with TRBJ2-7, with TRBD1 identical over 7 bases. The CDR3 has 14 amino acids. The germline V gene encodes CDR1 LNHDA and CDR2 SQIVND (reference sequence). With 5 bases clipped from V and 2 bases from J, the junction kept 6 bases outside the gene matches.